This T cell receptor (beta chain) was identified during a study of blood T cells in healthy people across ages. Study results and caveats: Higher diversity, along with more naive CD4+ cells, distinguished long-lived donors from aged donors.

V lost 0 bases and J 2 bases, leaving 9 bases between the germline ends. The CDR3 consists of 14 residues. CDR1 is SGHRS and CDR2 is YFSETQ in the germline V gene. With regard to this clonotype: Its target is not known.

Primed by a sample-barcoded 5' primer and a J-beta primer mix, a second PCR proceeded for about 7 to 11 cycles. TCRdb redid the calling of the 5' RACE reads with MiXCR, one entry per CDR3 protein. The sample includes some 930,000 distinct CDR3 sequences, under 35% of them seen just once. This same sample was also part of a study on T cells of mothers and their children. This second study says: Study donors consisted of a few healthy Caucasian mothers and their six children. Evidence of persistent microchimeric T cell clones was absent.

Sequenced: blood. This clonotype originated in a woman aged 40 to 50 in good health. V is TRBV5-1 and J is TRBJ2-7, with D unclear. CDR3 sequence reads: CASSLGRSAYEQYF. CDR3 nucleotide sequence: TGCGCCAGCAGCTTGGGACGCTCCGCCTACGAGCAGTACTTC.